The rows below give T cell receptor beta chains drawn from one sample of a study of CD8 T cells in ankylosing spondylitis. TCRdb called the 5' RACE reads again in MiXCR, with one record for every CDR3 protein. The table includes about 400,000 distinct CDR3 sequences, 20% to 25% detected once. Sequencing was carried out using blood, either unsorted or a sorted T cell fraction (not recorded which). Receptors originate from a male donor with ankylosing spondylitis or in good health (not recorded which). Each CDR3 is given with its conserved first and last residue.

J: TRBJ2-3
V: TRBV10-3
CDR3: CAISEPGVTQYF

J: TRBJ2-7
V: TRBV28
CDR3: CASSRGMGEQYF

J: TRBJ2-7
V: TRBV4-1
CDR3: CASSQRSSGDEQYF

J: TRBJ2-5
V: TRBV4-1
CDR3: CASSQVTPQETQYF

J: TRBJ2-3
V: TRBV12-3/TRBV12-4
CDR3: CASSPGLAEITDTQYF

J: TRBJ2-7
V: TRBV29-1
CDR3: CSVEDHDGSSYEQYF

J: TRBJ2-7
V: TRBV7-2
CDR3: CASSFGGEVSYEQYF

J: TRBJ2-3
V: TRBV12-3/TRBV12-4
CDR3: CASRGRDRGTDTQYF

J: TRBJ2-7
V: TRBV29-1
CDR3: CSARRGLDYEQYF

J: TRBJ2-7
V: TRBV21-1
CDR3: CASSTDGNYEQYF

J: TRBJ2-7
V: TRBV10-3
CDR3: CAISGVGGEQYF

J: TRBJ2-5
V: TRBV7-9
CDR3: CASSIPELGGAETQYF

J: TRBJ2-7
V: TRBV5-5
CDR3: CASSLVIGSLTYEQYF

J: TRBJ2-2
V: TRBV7-9
CDR3: CASSLGYANTGELFF

J: TRBJ2-7
V: TRBV5-1
CDR3: CASRPVAGAYEQYF

J: TRBJ1-4
V: TRBV4-1
CDR3: CASSHGQGGEKLFF

J: TRBJ2-7
V: TRBV29-1
CDR3: CSVQPDRGINEQYF

J: TRBJ2-3
V: TRBV28
CDR3: CASRSGEWTDTQYF

J: TRBJ1-1
V: TRBV3-1
CDR3: CASSQDRLDRGSEAFF

J: TRBJ2-7
V: TRBV28
CDR3: CASSFPIGRESSYEQYF

J: TRBJ2-1
V: TRBV20-1
CDR3: CSARDTQDLWHEQFF

J: TRBJ2-3
V: TRBV7-8
CDR3: CASSLTLGPDTQYF

J: TRBJ2-7
V: TRBV9
CDR3: CASSVGSRGLYEQYF

J: TRBJ2-7
V: TRBV7-6
CDR3: CASSLFGTSREAEQYF

J: TRBJ2-3
V: TRBV5-1
CDR3: CASSPGAGYTQYF

J: TRBJ2-3
V: TRBV30
CDR3: CAWSVGRTDTQYF

J: TRBJ1-2
V: TRBV10-3
CDR3: CAISESTVYGYTF

J: TRBJ2-5
V: TRBV7-3
CDR3: CASSQWTSGGAQYF

J: TRBJ2-2
V: TRBV13
CDR3: CASSLLQNTGELFF

J: TRBJ2-1
V: TRBV3-1
CDR3: CASSQSDRGNNEQFF

J: TRBJ2-2
V: TRBV20-1
CDR3: CSAPQVTGELFF

J: TRBJ2-3
V: TRBV3-1
CDR3: CASSLTGGDTQYF

J: TRBJ2-3
V: TRBV12-3/TRBV12-4
CDR3: CASTPVLAIDTQYF

J: TRBJ1-1
V: TRBV5-6
CDR3: CASSFLTRGENTEAFF

J: TRBJ2-7
V: TRBV29-1
CDR3: CSVAGGVSYEQYF

J: TRBJ2-2
V: TRBV12-3/TRBV12-4
CDR3: CASSTTTGPTGELFF

J: TRBJ2-7
V: TRBV20-1
CDR3: CSARQGLNEQYF

J: TRBJ2-1
V: TRBV6-1
CDR3: CASSDGRGDYNEQFF

J: TRBJ2-1
V: TRBV15
CDR3: CATSRGTYNEQFF

J: TRBJ2-1
V: TRBV10-1
CDR3: CASSGTGLNEQFF

J: TRBJ2-7
V: TRBV12-3/TRBV12-4
CDR3: CASSFSGTLYEQYF

J: TRBJ2-3
V: TRBV12-3/TRBV12-4
CDR3: CTSTRLGLAGATDTQYF

J: TRBJ2-1
V: TRBV6-1
CDR3: CASSRDGGRTDEQFF

J: TRBJ2-7
V: TRBV7-9
CDR3: CASSPNGKEQYF

J: TRBJ2-3
V: TRBV4-2
CDR3: CASSQDLVSAYF

J: TRBJ1-1
V: TRBV5-1
CDR3: CASSQFGGMNTEAFF

J: TRBJ1-1
V: TRBV12-5
CDR3: CASGLFRTGEVLTEAFF

J: TRBJ2-7
V: TRBV29-1
CDR3: CSVRTDPLEQYF

J: TRBJ2-1
V: TRBV10-3
CDR3: CAISSRDRKADEQFF

J: TRBJ1-4
V: TRBV20-1
CDR3: CSATQGRATNEKLFF

J: TRBJ1-1
V: TRBV29-1
CDR3: CSVADRGSTEAFF

J: TRBJ2-6
V: TRBV15
CDR3: CATSRPPGTLPSGANVLTF

J: TRBJ2-7
V: TRBV6-1
CDR3: CASSTRQVGSYEQYF